This T cell receptor (beta chain) comes out of a study of shared clonotypes between healthy human individuals. Regarding the study as a whole: Large depth notwithstanding, sorted-subset sequencing proved incomplete by rarefaction. Sharing across four donors was highest in naive CD4 (approximately 5%) and lowest in memory CD8 (roughly 0.4%). The expectation was that sequencing depth would affect clonotype sharing among donors.

CDR3 length equals 14 residues. Germline CDR1 SGHRS, CDR2 YFSETQ. V lost 1 base and J lost 7, with 9 bases in between. Details on this clone: Antigen unknown.

The repertoire was sequenced with immunoSEQ multiplex PCR; TCRdb's copy has only in-frame clones and lacks some. Here the sample spans about 1,800,000 clones, about 94% being singletons. The naive CD8 subset, CD45RO-negative cells positively selected for CCR7, excluded terminally differentiated effector memory CD45RA+ cells. Healthy and HIV-negative, the adult donors had no recent acute infections or vaccinations. The TCR was taken from a man aged 18 to 30 in good health. Sequencing input: naive CD8+ T cells sorted from blood. The J gene is TRBJ1-6, the V gene TRBV5-1, with D tentatively TRBD1 (5 bases). Here the CDR3 DNA reads TGCGCCAGCAGCTTGACGGGGGACAATTCACCCCTCCACTTT. This translates into CASSLTGDNSPLHF.